The clone carrying this T cell receptor (beta chain) was counted between two and nine times. Antigen unknown. The sample is drawn from a study of CD8 T cells in ankylosing spondylitis. Notes on the study in general: Disease-linked clones reportedly concentrated significantly in matched ankylosing spondylitis synovial fluid. Typical of ankylosing spondylitis blood, it appeared, was a TCR beta motif of eight highly homologous variants.

Deletions cut 3 bases from V and 4 bases from J, with 20 bases between. The CDR3 runs 17 residues. Looked up from germline, CDR1 is LGHDT and CDR2 is YNNKEL (reference sequence). In making TCR beta libraries, quantitative 5'-RACE with molecular barcodes was used. MiXCR, run by TCRdb on the 5' RACE reads, gives a single entry per CDR3 protein. The data contain around 490,000 distinct CDR3 sequences, 5.3% of them singletons. This clonotype was obtained from a male donor with ankylosing spondylitis. This rearrangement joins TRBV3-1 to TRBJ2-3; D may be TRBD2 (7 bases). The sample consisted of blood, either unsorted or a sorted T cell fraction (not recorded which). The DNA of the CDR3 is TGTGCCAGCAGCCAGACTTTTAGGGGGGGAGTATCAGATACGCAGTATTTT. Its translation is CASSQTFRGGVSDTQYF.